These 7 T cell receptor beta chains originate from one sample sequenced in a study of blood T cell repertoires in COVID-19. Clones were read by immunoSEQ multiplex PCR, and TCRdb kept only the in-frame ones, dropping some. The sample carries roughly 220,000 clones, about 86% recorded once. Input material: PBMCs or T cells enriched from blood (not recorded which). Receptor source: a woman aged 45-59 years with acute COVID-19.

The genes are TRBV30 and TRBJ1-6, with D unclear. The CDR3 covers 14 residues. Between the trimmed V and J ends, which lost 8 bases and 0 bases, there was a span of 11 bases. CDR1 GTSNPN and CDR2 SVGIG come from the germline V gene (reference sequence). The CDR3 is CALGRASYNSPLHF. The CDR3 DNA reads as TGTGCCCTTGGGAGGGCCTCCTATAATTCACCCCTCCACTTT.

This chain links TRBV11-2 with TRBJ1-2; maybe TRBD1 (5 bases). V was cut by 4 bases and J by 1 base, with 13 bases left in between. CDR1 and CDR2 (germline): SGHAT, FQNNGV. The CDR3 loop spans 15 amino acids. The DNA for the CDR3 is TGTGCCAGCAGCTCGTCCGGGGGGGGTAACTATGGCTACACCTTC. It is translated as CASSSSGGGNYGYTF.

The chain recombines TRBV11-1 with TRBJ1-1; possibly TRBD1 for D (6 bases). The V end was cut by 2 bases, the J end by 4 bases, with 14 bases between. The germline V gene has CDR1 SGHAT and CDR2 FQDESV (reference sequence). This CDR3 is built from 15 residues. The CDR3 reads CASSLKMGAATEAFF. The CDR3 bases are TGTGCCAGCAGCTTAAAAATGGGGGCAGCCACTGAAGCTTTCTTT.

The chain combines TRBV18 with TRBJ1-5; D perhaps matches TRBD1 (6 bases). In germline, CDR1 is KGHSH, CDR2 LQKENI. V was clipped by 9 bases and J by 1 base, with 13 bases between them. The CDR3 sequence is 14 residues long. CDR3 in amino acids: CASRFGQSNQPQHF. As DNA, the CDR3 is TGTGCCAGTCGATTTGGACAGAGCAATCAGCCCCAGCATTTT.

The chain uses TRBV7-9 and TRBJ2-7; a weak D match, TRBD1 (6 bases). Trimming stripped 4 bases from V and 3 bases from J, with 13 bases between. The CDR3 runs 14 residues. Germline values: CDR1 SEHNR, CDR2 FQNEAQ (reference sequence). The CDR3 loop is CASSSYGTSYEQYF. CDR3 coding DNA: TGTGCCAGCAGCTCGTACGGGACAAGCTACGAGCAGTACTTC.

The genes are TRBV5-4 and TRBJ1-2, with TRBD1 matching over 11 bases. The CDR3 covers 16 residues. J lost 4 bases, V lost 4 bases, and 9 bases had no gene match. Looked up from germline, CDR1 is SGHNT and CDR2 is YYREEE (reference sequence). Here the CDR3 DNA reads TGTGCCAGCAGCCCGGGCGGGACAGGGGGGTTCTATGGCTACACCTTC. Protein product: CASSPGGTGGFYGYTF.

The chain joins TRBV30 to TRBJ1-1; D call uncertain. V lost 4 bases to trimming and J lost 4 bases, with 4 bases between them. Germline CDR1 and CDR2: GTSNPN and SVGIG (reference sequence). The CDR3 is 10 amino acids. CDR3 DNA sequence: TGTGCCTGGACAGGCACTGAAGCTTTCTTT. Its translation: CAWTGTEAFF.